This T cell receptor (beta chain) came from a study of blood T cell repertoires in COVID-19. About the research overall: Samples taken during acute and convalescent COVID-19 were collected in the United States, Italy and Spain. The analysed material was cDNA or gDNA that came from T cells, B-cell-depleted T cells, or PBMCs.

This table comes from immunoSEQ multiplex PCR, and its TCRdb copy is limited to in-frame clones, with some not included. Among about 250,000 clones listed, 70% to 90% were seen once. Seattle participants joined during active infection and were tracked over time. The CDR3 is 12 residues long. CDR1 SGHAT and CDR2 FQNNGV come from the germline V gene. J gave up 7 bases and V 7 bases, and 3 bases lay outside the gene matches. The TCR originated in a woman aged 30 to 39 with COVID-19, enrolled during active disease. The sample taken for sequencing was peripheral blood. The chain recombines TRBV11-2 with TRBJ2-5, with TRBD1 matching 10 bases. CDR3 sequence (DNA): TGTGCCAGCAATGGACAGGGGGGGACCCAGTACTTC. This codes for CASNGQGGTQYF.